This T cell receptor (beta chain) was recorded in a study of cytomegalovirus exposure and HLA in healthy donors. Overall study findings and caveats: Using the classifier, cytomegalovirus status was reportedly diagnosed with high specificity and sensitivity.

Concerning this clone: The antigen is unknown.

PCR was performed using 60 Vbeta and 13 Jbeta primers. The method was immunoSEQ multiplex PCR; TCRdb's version includes in-frame clones alone and lacks a portion of them. This sample has hundreds of thousands of clones, with roughly 85% found just once. The V and J ends lost 4 bases and 7 bases, in that order; junction bases with no gene match: 2. Germline V gene sequence: CDR1 MNHEY, CDR2 SVGAGI. There are 14 residues in the CDR3. The TCR was taken from a male donor in good health and CMV-seronegative. The chain couples TRBV6-5 to TRBJ1-6, with 9 bases fitting TRBD1. Sequenced input: PBMCs. CDR3 in DNA: TGTGCCAGCAGTTGGGACAGGGCCAATTCACCCCTCCACTTT. Translation: CASSWDRANSPLHF.